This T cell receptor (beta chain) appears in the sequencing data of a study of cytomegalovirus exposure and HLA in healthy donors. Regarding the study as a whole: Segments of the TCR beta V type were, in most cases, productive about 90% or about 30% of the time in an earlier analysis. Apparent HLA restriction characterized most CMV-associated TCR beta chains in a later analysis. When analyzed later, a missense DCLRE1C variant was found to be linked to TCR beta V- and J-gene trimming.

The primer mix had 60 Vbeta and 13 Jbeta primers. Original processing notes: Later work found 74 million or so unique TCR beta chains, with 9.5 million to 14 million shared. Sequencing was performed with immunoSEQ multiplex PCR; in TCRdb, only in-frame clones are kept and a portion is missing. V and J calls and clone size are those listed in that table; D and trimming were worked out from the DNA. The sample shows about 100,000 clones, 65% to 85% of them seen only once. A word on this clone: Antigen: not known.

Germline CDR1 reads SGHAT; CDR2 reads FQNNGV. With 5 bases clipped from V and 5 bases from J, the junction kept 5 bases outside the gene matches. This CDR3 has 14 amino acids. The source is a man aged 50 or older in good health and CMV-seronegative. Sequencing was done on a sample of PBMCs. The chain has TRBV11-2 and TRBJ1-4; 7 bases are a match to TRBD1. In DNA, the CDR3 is TGTGCCAGCAGCCTGACAGGGCGAAATGAAAAACTGTTTTTT. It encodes CASSLTGRNEKLFF.